The clone carrying this T cell receptor beta chain was recorded only once. Its antigen is as yet unknown. These data belong to a study of shared clonotypes between healthy human individuals. Study results and caveats: What naive subsets generally showed was a larger estimated richness than memory subsets showed.

Germline assignment: CDR1 SGHTA and CDR2 FQGNSA. V was trimmed by 1 base and J by 0 bases, leaving 6 bases between them. The CDR3 loop spans 15 amino acids. This table comes from immunoSEQ multiplex PCR, and its TCRdb copy is limited to in-frame clones, with some not included. The sample holds approximately 530,000 clones, about 96% seen once. Sequencing used naive CD4+ T cells sorted from blood. Subset defined: CD45RA+ positively selected. V usage is TRBV7-2 and J usage is TRBJ1-4, with no clear D. This sequence was found in a woman aged 25 to 45 in good health. The CDR3, as DNA: TGTGCCAGCAGCTTAGTACACGCAACTAATGAAAAACTGTTTTTT. Translating it yields CASSLVHATNEKLFF.